One sample yielded the 7 T cell receptor beta chains listed below, sequenced in a study of cytomegalovirus exposure and HLA in healthy donors. This table comes from immunoSEQ multiplex PCR, and its TCRdb copy is limited to in-frame clones, with some not included. The sample includes hundreds of thousands of clones, roughly 85% of them seen just once. Sequenced: PBMCs. Source of these receptors: a woman aged 18-30 years in good health and CMV-seronegative.

This chain joins TRBV5-1 and TRBJ1-2; the match to TRBD1 covers 12 bases. The CDR3 loop spans 13 amino acids. Germline lookup yields CDR1 SGHRS and CDR2 YFSETQ. J gave up 6 bases and V 4 bases, and 1 base lay outside the gene matches. This CDR3 is CASSGTGGDGYTF. For the CDR3, the DNA is TGCGCCAGCAGCGGGACAGGGGGCGATGGCTACACCTTC.

The chain couples TRBV5-1 to TRBJ1-5; no clear D. The germline V and J ends were trimmed by 0 bases and 0 bases, with 7 bases remaining between them. This CDR3 contains 15 residues. The germline CDR1 and CDR2 sequences are SGHRS and YFSETQ. CDR3 protein: CASSLDGDSNQPQHF. CDR3 nucleotides: TGCGCCAGCAGCTTGGACGGAGATAGCAATCAGCCCCAGCATTTT.

CDR3 region: CASSLNRDTLWETQYF. DNA for the CDR3: TGCGCCAGCAGCTTAAACAGAGACACCTTATGGGAGACCCAGTACTTC. The chain uses TRBV5-1 and TRBJ2-5; no reliable D call. The germline V and J ends were trimmed by 2 bases and 5 bases, with 19 bases remaining between them. Germline V gives CDR1 SGHRS, CDR2 YFSETQ. This CDR3 comprises 16 residues.

The V call is TRBV27, the J call TRBJ2-1; 12 bases fit TRBD2. There are 15 residues in the CDR3. V gave up 8 bases and J gave up 6 bases; unmatched junction bases: 8. Germline loops: CDR1 MNHEY, CDR2 SMNVEV (reference sequence). In nucleotides, the CDR3 is TGTGCCAGCGCTCAGTCGACTAGCGGGGGCAATGAGCAGTTCTTC. Protein product: CASAQSTSGGNEQFF.

This chain links TRBV18 with TRBJ2-7; 13 bases line up with TRBD2. Germline V gene sequence: CDR1 KGHSH, CDR2 LQKENI. The V and J ends lost 4 bases and 6 bases, in that order; junction bases with no gene match: 6. This CDR3 contains 15 residues. The CDR3 DNA follows: TGTGCCAGCTCACTCGGACTAGCGGGAGCCGGCGAGCAGTACTTC. This sequence encodes CASSLGLAGAGEQYF. Full variable domain (rest looked up from reference TRBV18 and TRBJ2-7): NAGVMQNPRHLVRRRGQEARLRCSPMKGHSHVYWYRQLPEEGLKFMVYLQKENIIDESGMPKERFSAEFPKEGPSILRIQQVVRGDSAAYFCASSLGLAGAGEQYFGPGTRLTVT.

CDR3 nucleotides: TGTGCCAGCAGCCCCTCTGGGACAGGGAAAAATTCCCTCCACTTT. Translation: CASSPSGTGKNSLHF. The chain uses TRBV7-9 and TRBJ1-6, with 9 bases matching TRBD1. J gave up 14 bases and V 5 bases, and 13 bases lay outside the gene matches. The CDR3 is 15 amino acids. Per germline, CDR1 SEHNR and CDR2 FQNEAQ (reference sequence).

This chain's CDR3 is CASSLPEGDERYQPQHF. Written as DNA, the CDR3 is TGTGCCAGCAGTTTGCCTGAGGGCGATGAGAGATATCAGCCCCAGCATTTT. The V and J genes are TRBV28 and TRBJ1-5; D is uncertain. V lost 3 bases and J 5 bases, leaving 20 bases between the germline ends. Germline lookup yields CDR1 MDHEN and CDR2 SYDVKM. The CDR3 spans 17 residues.